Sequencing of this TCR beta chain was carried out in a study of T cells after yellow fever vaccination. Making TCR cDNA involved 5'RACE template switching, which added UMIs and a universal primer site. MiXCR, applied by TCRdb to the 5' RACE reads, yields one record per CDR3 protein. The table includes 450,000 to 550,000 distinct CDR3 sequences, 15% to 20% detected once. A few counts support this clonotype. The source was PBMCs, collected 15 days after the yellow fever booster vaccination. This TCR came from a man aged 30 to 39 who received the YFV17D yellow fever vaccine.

CDR3 amino acids: CATSDPRTGYGYTF. DNA of the CDR3: TGTGCCACCAGTGACCCGAGGACAGGCTATGGCTACACCTTC. The genes are TRBV24-1 and TRBJ1-2, with 7 bases that match TRBD1. Germline V gene data show CDR1 as KGHDR and CDR2 as SFDVKD. The CDR3 is 14 residues long. V trimming: 4 bases; J trimming: 4 bases; junction bases outside the gene matches: 5.